Reported below is one TCR beta chain. Clones were read by immunoSEQ multiplex PCR, and TCRdb kept only the in-frame ones, dropping some. The sample contains fewer than 90,000 clones, about two thirds of which appear only once. The sample is drawn from a study of blood T cell repertoires in COVID-19. As for the study in general: Sources were T cells, B-cell-depleted T cells, or PBMCs; the material itself was cDNA or gDNA.

Trimming cost V 5 bases and J 2 bases; bases outside gene matches: 6. Germline V lookup: CDR1 SEHNR, CDR2 FQNEAQ (reference sequence). This CDR3 spans 15 amino acids. The V and J genes are TRBV7-9 and TRBJ1-2; 9 nucleotides match TRBD1. The sequence was collected from a woman older than 75 with acute or convalescent COVID-19. Sequenced sample: peripheral blood. CDR3 DNA sequence: TGTGCCAGCAGCCCATGGGACAGGGAAAACTATGGCTACACCTTC. Translating gives CASSPWDRENYGYTF. Full variable domain (remainder filled in from reference TRBV7-9 and TRBJ1-2): DTGVSQNPRHKITKRGQNVTFRCDPISEHNRLYWYRQTLGQGPEFLTYFQNEAQLEKSRLLSDRFSAERPKGSFSTLEIQRTEQGDSAMYLCASSPWDRENYGYTFGSGTRLTVV.